This T cell receptor (beta chain) was sequenced for a study of cytomegalovirus exposure and HLA in healthy donors (dated 2017 in TCRdb). Study-level background: An earlier analysis of some 600 of the donors reported approximately 260 Gb of sequence data and approximately 120 million unique TCR beta sequences obtained from around 170 million T cells. Among 300 to 500 genotyped donors of the cohort, an average of approximately 240,000 unique TCR beta nucleotide sequences was sequenced per donor, of which approximately 18% were non-productive. A later analysis re-examined previously published TCR beta repertoires from more than 650 donors and added high-resolution HLA genotyping to investigate patterns of TCR occurrence. Genome-wide SNP genotypes for about 65% of the roughly 670 donors were used in a later genetic analysis, which treated that subset as a discovery cohort. Of the roughly 400 genotyped donors, around 81% fell in the genetic ancestry cluster associated with self-reported Caucasian donors. A separate validation cohort of over 95 different subjects was used in addition to the roughly 640-subject first cohort. High-throughput TCR immunosequencing, statistical association of individual TCRs with disease status, and machine learning were combined to predict cytomegalovirus infection status. All discovery cohort repertoires had been generated using a single sequencing platform. An early release covering roughly 580 HLA-typed donors comprised roughly 300 gigabases of sequencing data and around 80 million unique TCR sequences. In the later analysis, no new phenotypic data were used to find candidate immune exposures; instead, reliance was placed on TCR beta sequences and their occurrence across donors. Donor age, sex, ethnicity and CMV serostatus were compiled together with the repertoire data. The aim of the study was to test whether cataloging public T cell receptors could identify signatures of past pathogen exposure. The study used immunosequencing to profile the T cell repertoires of approximately 690 subjects and linked those repertoires to cytomegalovirus serostatus. Because of strong linkage in the cohort, 4 to 6 DR-DQ haplotypes were treated as single units for association and clustering. In an earlier analysis of 500 to 650 of the donors, high-throughput TCR beta sequencing was used to judge whether each TCR beta V gene segment behaved as functional or pseudogenic. HLA typing covered class I and class II loci at four-digit resolution. Typing coverage varied by locus: roughly 629-630 donors for A, B, C, DRB1 and DQB1; roughly 520 for DQA1; 600 to 610 for DPA1; roughly 470 for DPB1. The paper as a whole reports these results and caveats: The study listed over 150 TCR beta chains as associated with cytomegalovirus. A few of the identified cytomegalovirus-associated TCR beta chains were confirmed in vitro to be specific for cytomegalovirus antigens. Correlated functional status among segregating V segments might reflect linkage disequilibrium, but an unknown experimental factor could not be ruled out. The only immune exposure information available for the cohort was CMV serostatus. Most TCR sequences were observed very rarely across donors, whereas some public TCRs were present in many individuals. A further reported finding was that TCR beta sequences accurately predicted the HLA-A and HLA-B alleles for most subjects in the first cohort. Most CMV-associated TCR beta chains appeared to be HLA-restricted in a later analysis, and the HLA associations seemed to be driven largely by CMV exposure. In a later genetic analysis, a missense DCLRE1C variant was associated with V-gene and J-gene trimming of TCR beta chains, and the association was replicated in an independent cohort. The sequencing pipeline was judged likely to have produced a cluster of highly shared sequence variants as a technical artifact. Compared with the roughly 700-donor mean, donors in an Asian-associated ancestry cluster had fewer N-insertions in productive TCRs, according to a later genetic analysis. At a false discovery rate of 0.05, a later analysis linked fewer than 20,000 TCR beta sequences to specific HLA alleles. According to a later analysis, TCR association rates differed among HLA loci, with DRB1 alleles showing the most associated TCRs and HLA-C alleles showing the fewest. In this cohort, only TCR beta chains were sequenced, and detectable features were limited by the absence of alpha or paired-chain data. It was suggested by the authors that the approach could potentially be generalized to other disease states and immunological phenotypes. Strong co-occurrence of HLA alleles, especially DR and DQ, made assigning TCR associations to individual alleles difficult. Because HLA typing was missing for some donors at each locus, association tests included only the typed subset. In a later analysis, HLA-associated TCR beta chains showed more clonal expansion and lower generation probabilities than non-associated chains that were equally common. Several of the top co-occurrence clusters appeared to be linked to parvovirus B19, influenza, CMV and Epstein-Barr virus, according to a later analysis. In an earlier analysis of 450 to 750 of the donors, most TCR beta V segments appeared in productive rearrangements about 90% or about 30% of the time, broadly matching IMGT annotations. The 87-base-pair reads could not distinguish some IMGT-functional V segments, including TRBV6-2 and TRBV6-3, so those segments were excluded. Roughly uniform sequencing depth across donors was assumed in presence/absence analyses, although this assumption may not hold. In both the original and validation cohorts, the classifier was reported to diagnose cytomegalovirus status with high specificity and sensitivity. Roughly 15 rarely observed V segments, including chromosome 9 orphons, were excluded from the earlier analysis of several hundred of the donors because counts were too low.

In total, around 600 healthy bone marrow donors made up the cohort. Cohort members were all nominally healthy when sampled, although unrecorded immune exposures were likely present. The donor tested CMV seropositive, placing the donor among the roughly 300 seropositive members of the cohort. Each donor provided a peripheral blood sample, and peripheral blood mononuclear cells were used for TCR beta sequencing. The Qiagen DNeasy Blood Extraction Kit was used to extract genomic DNA from the blood cell samples. The library was produced with the immunoSEQ multiplex PCR assay. For the multiplex PCR, a mixture combining 60 forward primers for TCR Vbeta segments and 13 reverse primers for TCR Jbeta segments was used. Amplification of the CDR3 region of rearranged TCR beta genes was performed with a multiplex PCR assay on genomic DNA. The Illumina HiSeq System was used to sequence the amplified TCR beta libraries as 87-base-pair reads. The authors' analysis ran thus. In a later analysis, 77 million or so unique TCR beta chains were counted across the 500 to 850 repertoires, and about 9.9 million of these chains were shared by at least two donors. To remove PCR and sequencing errors, raw reads were error-corrected and collapsed into unique sequences using a nearest-neighbor algorithm that merged closely related sequences. Alignment of CDR3 sequences to IMGT reference sequences was used to assign V, D and J gene segments. For a sequence to be retained, a match of at least six nucleotides was required to both a V gene segment and a J gene segment. A rearrangement counted as productive if the CDR3 had no stop codons and remained in frame with V and J, and every other rearrangement counted as non-productive. CDR3 was defined according to IMGT convention as the region running from the second conserved V-encoded cysteine to the conserved J-encoded phenylalanine. Sequences without an unambiguous match to a single V gene segment were excluded from the earlier analysis of about 630 of the donors. An earlier analysis of fewer than 750 of the donors called V segments functional above 56.7% productive rearrangements and segregating when the between-donor standard deviation exceeded 5%. A statistical classification framework was developed to diagnose cytomegalovirus status using the catalog of TCR beta chain sequences. V and J gene assignment, in a later analysis, came from comparing TCR nucleotide sequences with IMGT/GENE-DB human TR gene sequences. In a later analysis, CDR3 sequences and most-parsimonious VDJ recombination scenarios were assigned using the TCRdist pipeline. In a later analysis, each TCR beta chain was defined by its CDR3 amino acid sequence together with its V-gene family, and reads lacking a unique V-gene family were excluded. As a way to deal with suspected cross-contamination and a sequencing artifact, a later analysis dropped roughly 620 nucleotide sequences that were highly shared and had low generation probability. In a later analysis, a clonal expansion index was calculated for each public chain from normalized within-repertoire ranks of inferred template counts. In a later analysis, generation probabilities were computed with a VDJ recombination model fitted to out-of-frame rearrangements, and the resulting probabilities were checked against IGoR. In a later analysis, TCR-TCR, TCR-HLA and TCR-CMV co-occurrence was scored with hypergeometric tests, and a repertoire-size bias correction was applied to TCR pairs. False discovery rates were estimated in a later analysis by permuting HLA or CMV assignments 20 times. In a later analysis, co-occurring TCRs were grouped using DBSCAN, and TCRdist sequence similarity was added for clustering within HLA-allele-positive subsets. Repertoires with fewer than 30,000 or more than 120,000 public chains, plus five repertoires with anomalous nucleotide sharing, were excluded from co-occurrence clustering. TCRdb's version of the immuneACCESS table is confined to in-frame rearrangements and falls short of the full clone set. An unresolved V gene accounts for under half of the shortfall where checked; the remainder is of unknown origin. The V and J calls and clone size were taken over from that table, and D and trimming were inferred from the DNA. This sample gives about 110,000 clones in total; 79% of them show up just once. The top ten constitute 5% to 8% of the sample.

Trimming at the junction amounts to 5 bases on V and 1 base on J, and the germline ends lie 14 bases apart. CDR1 and CDR2, looked up from the germline V gene, are SGHAT and FQNNGV. The CDR3 holds 15 amino acids from the cysteine to the phenylalanine. Just the 45-base CDR3 DNA is kept, in frame starting at base 1. Note on this clone: Its antigen is not yet known. Within one base of it there is no much larger clone, and no base qualities were kept.

The sequenced sample consisted of PBMCs. The source is a man aged 25-45 years in good health and CMV-seropositive. The sequence links TRBV11-2 to TRBJ1-1; the D gene cannot be resolved reliably. The CDR3: CASSTRPNENTEAFF. The nucleotide sequence is given as TGTGCCAGCAGCACTCGCCCCAACGAGAACACTGAAGCTTTCTTT.